This T cell receptor beta chain was obtained from a study of blood T cells in healthy people across ages. Study-level results: As naive T cell percentage varied, TCR beta diversity correlated strongly with it.

As regards this clonotype: Its antigen is undetermined. A read error may account for a junction end that differs from germline.

The people who gave samples were healthy Caucasians from Russia, aged roughly 6 to 100. The study isolated at least 7 million PBMCs from each sample. With each sample, at least 5 micrograms of total RNA were extracted. Primed by a sample-barcoded 5' primer and a J-beta primer mix, a second PCR proceeded for 7 to 11 cycles. TCRdb analysed the 5' RACE reads with MiXCR anew, one entry per CDR3 protein. The repertoire holds some 320,000 distinct CDR3 sequences, with around 30% as singletons. CDR1 and CDR2 from the germline V gene are SGDLS and YYNGEE. CDR3 size: 14 residues. This TCR was recovered from a woman between 70 and 85 years old in good health. Sequencing was performed on blood. The chain has TRBV9 and TRBJ2-7; no clear D. For the CDR3, the DNA is TGTGCCAGCAGCGTCTCCCCGGACGTGTACGAGCAATACTTC. Encoded protein: CASSVSPDVYEQYF.